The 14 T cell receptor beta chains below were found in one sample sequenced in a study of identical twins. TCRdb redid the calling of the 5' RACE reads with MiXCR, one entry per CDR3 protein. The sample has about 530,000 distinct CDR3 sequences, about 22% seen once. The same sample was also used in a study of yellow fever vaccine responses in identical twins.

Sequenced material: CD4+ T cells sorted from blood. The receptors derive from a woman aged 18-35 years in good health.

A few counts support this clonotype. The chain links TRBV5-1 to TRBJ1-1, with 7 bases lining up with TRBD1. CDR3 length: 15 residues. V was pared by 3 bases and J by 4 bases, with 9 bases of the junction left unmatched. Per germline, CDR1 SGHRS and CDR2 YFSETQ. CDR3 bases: TGCGCCAGCAGCTCCACGGGAACAGGGGCCACTGAAGCTTTCTTT. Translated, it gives CASSSTGTGATEAFF.

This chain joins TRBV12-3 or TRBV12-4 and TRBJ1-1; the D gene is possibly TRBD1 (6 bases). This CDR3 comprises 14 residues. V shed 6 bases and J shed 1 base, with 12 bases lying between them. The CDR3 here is CASRGAGKNTEAFF. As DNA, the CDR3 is TGTGCCAGCAGGGGGGCGGGTAAGAACACTGAAGCTTTCTTT.

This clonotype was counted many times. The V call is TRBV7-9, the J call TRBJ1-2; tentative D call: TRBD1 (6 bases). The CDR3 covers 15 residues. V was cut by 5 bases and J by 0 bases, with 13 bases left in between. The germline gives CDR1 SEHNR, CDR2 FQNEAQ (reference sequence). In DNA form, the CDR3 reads TGTGCCAGCAGCCGCACAGGGCTAGCTAACTATGGCTACACCTTC. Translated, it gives CASSRTGLANYGYTF.

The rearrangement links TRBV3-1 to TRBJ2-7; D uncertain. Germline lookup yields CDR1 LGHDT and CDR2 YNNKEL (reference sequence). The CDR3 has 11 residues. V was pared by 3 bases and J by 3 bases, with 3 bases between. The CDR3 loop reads CASSQIYEQYF. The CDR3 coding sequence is TGTGCCAGCAGCCAGATCTACGAGCAGTACTTC.

The CDR3 loop is CASSRAGGIYEQYV. The CDR3, as DNA: TGTGCCAGCAGCCGAGCGGGGGGCATTTACGAGCAGTACGTC. The rearrangement links TRBV6-1 to TRBJ2-7; 9 bases line up with TRBD2. CDR3 length: 14 amino acids. Unmatched junction bases numbered 7, after V lost 6 bases and J lost 4 bases. Germline V gene sequence: CDR1 MNHNS, CDR2 SASEGT.

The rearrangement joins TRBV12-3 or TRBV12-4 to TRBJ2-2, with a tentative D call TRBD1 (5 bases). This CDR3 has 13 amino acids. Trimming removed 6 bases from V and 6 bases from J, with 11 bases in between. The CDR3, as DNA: TGTGCCAGCAGACCTACAGGTCCCGGGGAGCTGTTTTTT. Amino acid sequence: CASRPTGPGELFF.

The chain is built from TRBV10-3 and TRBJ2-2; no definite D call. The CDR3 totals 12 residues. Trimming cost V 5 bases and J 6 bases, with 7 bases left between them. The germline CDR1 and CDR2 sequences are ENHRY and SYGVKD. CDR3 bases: TGTGCCATCAGTTTCCTCTCCGGGGAGCTGTTTTTT. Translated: CAISFLSGELFF.

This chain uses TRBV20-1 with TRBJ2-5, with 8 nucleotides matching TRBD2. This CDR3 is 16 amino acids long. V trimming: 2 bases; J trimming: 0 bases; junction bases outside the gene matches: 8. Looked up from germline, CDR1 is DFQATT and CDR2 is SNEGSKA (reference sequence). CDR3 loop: CSARLAGRLHQETQYF. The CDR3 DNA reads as TGCAGTGCTAGATTAGCGGGGAGACTCCACCAAGAGACCCAGTACTTC.

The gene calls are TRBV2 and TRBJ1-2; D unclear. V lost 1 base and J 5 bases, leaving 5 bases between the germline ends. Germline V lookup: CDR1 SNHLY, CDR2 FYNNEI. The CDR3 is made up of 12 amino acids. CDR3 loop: CASSEERYGYTF. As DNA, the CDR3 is TGTGCCAGCAGTGAAGAACGGTATGGCTACACCTTC.

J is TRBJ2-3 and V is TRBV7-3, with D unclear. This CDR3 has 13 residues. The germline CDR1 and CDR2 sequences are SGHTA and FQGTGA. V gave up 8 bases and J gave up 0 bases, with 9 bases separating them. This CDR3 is CASASVSTDTQYF. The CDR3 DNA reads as TGTGCCAGCGCTTCGGTGAGCACAGATACGCAGTATTTT.

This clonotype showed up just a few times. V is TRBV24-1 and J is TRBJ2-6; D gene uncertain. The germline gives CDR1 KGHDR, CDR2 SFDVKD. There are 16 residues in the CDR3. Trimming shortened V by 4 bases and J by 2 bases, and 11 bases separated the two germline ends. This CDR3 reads CATSDPDPAGANVLTF. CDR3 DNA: TGTGCCACCAGTGACCCCGATCCCGCTGGGGCCAACGTCCTGACTTTC.

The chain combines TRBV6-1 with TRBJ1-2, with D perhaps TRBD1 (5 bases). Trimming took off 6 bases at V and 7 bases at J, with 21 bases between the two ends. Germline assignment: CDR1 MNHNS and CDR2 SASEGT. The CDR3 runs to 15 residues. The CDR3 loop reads CASRTVGAGLGGYTF. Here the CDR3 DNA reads TGTGCCAGCAGGACTGTTGGGGCAGGACTTGGTGGCTACACCTTC.

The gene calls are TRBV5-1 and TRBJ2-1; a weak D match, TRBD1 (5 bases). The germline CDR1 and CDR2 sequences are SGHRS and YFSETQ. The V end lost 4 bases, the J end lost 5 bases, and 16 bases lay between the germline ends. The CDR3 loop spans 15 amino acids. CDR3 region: CASSSDSKPNNEQFF. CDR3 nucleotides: TGCGCCAGCAGCAGCGACAGTAAGCCCAACAATGAGCAGTTCTTC.

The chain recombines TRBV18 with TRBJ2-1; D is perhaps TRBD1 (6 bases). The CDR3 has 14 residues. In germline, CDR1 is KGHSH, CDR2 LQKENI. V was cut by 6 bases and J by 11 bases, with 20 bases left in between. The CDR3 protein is CASSLTQGHSQQFF. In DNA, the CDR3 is TGTGCCAGCTCGCTCACCCAGGGACACAGTCAGCAGTTCTTC.